One sample yielded the 20 T cell receptor beta chains listed below, sequenced in a study of blood T cell repertoires in COVID-19. Measured with immunoSEQ multiplex PCR; TCRdb has only the in-frame clones, and not every one. This sample has approximately 170,000 clones, with about nine tenths found just once. Sequenced sample: PBMCs or T cells enriched from blood (not recorded which). The receptors originated from a woman aged 18-29 years who had recovered from COVID-19.

The genes are TRBV14 and TRBJ1-2; TRBD1 is a possible D gene (5 bases). CDR3 size: 12 residues. Germline assignment: CDR1 SGHDN and CDR2 FVKESK. Trimming removed 1 base from V and 7 bases from J, with 7 bases in between. CDR3 nucleotide sequence: TGTGCCAGCAGCCAAGGCGGGGGTGGCTACACCTTC. It codes for CASSQGGGGYTF.

The chain uses TRBV19 and TRBJ1-5; the D gene is possibly TRBD1 (6 bases). Germline V gene data show CDR1 as LNHDA and CDR2 as SQIVND (reference sequence). Trimming left V 6 bases short and J 2 bases short, with 8 bases between. The CDR3 covers 13 residues. The CDR3, as DNA: TGTGCCAGTAGAGGGGGAGGCAATCAGCCCCAGCATTTT. Translation: CASRGGGNQPQHF.

The V and J genes are TRBV14 and TRBJ2-1; D is possibly TRBD1 (5 bases). In germline, CDR1 is SGHDN, CDR2 FVKESK. V lost 5 bases to trimming and J lost 2 bases, with 16 bases between them. There are 16 residues in the CDR3. DNA of the CDR3: TGTGCCAGCAGCACGACCGACAGCGCAGCCTACAATGAGCAGTTCTTC. Translated, it gives CASSTTDSAAYNEQFF.

The chain recombines TRBV28 with TRBJ1-5; the D is unclear. Trimming shortened V by 0 bases and J by 2 bases, and 17 bases separated the two germline ends. Germline CDR1 MDHEN, CDR2 SYDVKM. The CDR3 loop spans 18 amino acids. CDR3 residues: CASSLWSMGRSGNQPQHF. CDR3 nucleotides: TGTGCCAGCAGTTTATGGTCCATGGGCAGATCGGGCAATCAGCCCCAGCATTTT.

This chain connects TRBV9 to TRBJ2-7, with D maybe TRBD2 (6 bases). Deletions cut 0 bases from V and 3 bases from J, with 10 bases between. Germline CDR1 and CDR2: SGDLS and YYNGEE. CDR3 length: 14 residues. CDR3 nucleotide sequence: TGTGCCAGCAGCGTAGGAGGGGAGGACTACGAGCAGTACTTC. Translated, it gives CASSVGGEDYEQYF.

The V call is TRBV6-5, the J call TRBJ1-5; D gene uncertain. Per germline, CDR1 MNHEY and CDR2 SVGAGI. CDR3 length equals 16 residues. V was pared by 4 bases and J by 2 bases, with 15 bases between. CDR3 nucleotide sequence: TGTGCCAGCAGTTTCCGGGCCCCCGGGGGCAATCAGCCCCAGCATTTT. This gives the protein CASSFRAPGGNQPQHF.

The chain joins TRBV6-5 to TRBJ1-6, with D perhaps TRBD1 (5 bases). Trimming pared 8 bases from V and 5 bases from J, leaving 16 bases between. The CDR3 sequence is 15 residues long. The V gene's germline CDR1 is MNHEY and CDR2 SVGAGI. CDR3 sequence (DNA): TGTGCCAGCCCCTCGGGGGAAGCCCATAATTCACCCCTCCACTTT. Translation: CASPSGEAHNSPLHF.

The V and J genes are TRBV28 and TRBJ1-5, with TRBD1 matching over 9 bases. Germline-derived CDR1 and CDR2 are MDHEN and SYDVKM. CDR3 length equals 17 residues. V shed 5 bases and J 3 bases; nucleotides not matched to a gene: 11. The chain's CDR3 is CASSPWMGQGTNQPQHF. The CDR3 coding sequence is TGTGCCAGCAGTCCATGGATGGGACAGGGAACCAATCAGCCCCAGCATTTT.

The rearrangement joins TRBV7-9 to TRBJ2-1; D might be TRBD1 (5 bases). Trimming left V 5 bases short and J 3 bases short, with 14 bases between. The CDR3 consists of 15 residues. Germline V gene data show CDR1 as SEHNR and CDR2 as FQNEAQ (reference sequence). The CDR3 DNA sequence: TGTGCCAGCAGCCCGCCCGACAGAAACTACAATGAGCAGTTCTTC. It encodes CASSPPDRNYNEQFF.

The genes are TRBV6-5 and TRBJ2-3, with 10 bases matching TRBD2. This CDR3 is 15 amino acids long. The V and J ends lost 7 bases and 4 bases, in that order; junction bases with no gene match: 8. Germline-derived CDR1 and CDR2 are MNHEY and SVGAGI. CDR3 DNA: TGTGCCAGCAAGGCTAGCGGGAGAGGGGCAGATACGCAGTATTTT. Encoded protein: CASKASGRGADTQYF.

This clone was seen only once. This chain links TRBV29-1 with TRBJ2-7; D ambiguous. The V and J ends lost 3 bases and 2 bases respectively, with 11 bases between them. The germline V gene encodes CDR1 SQVTM and CDR2 ANQGSEA. The CDR3 runs to 13 residues. The CDR3 DNA reads as TGCAGCGTTGAGAGCCTTCTAACCTACGAGCAGTACTTC. Encoded protein: CSVESLLTYEQYF.

The gene calls are TRBV28 and TRBJ2-7; 8 nucleotides align to TRBD1. Germline V gives CDR1 MDHEN, CDR2 SYDVKM. V was clipped by 3 bases and J by 7 bases; unmatched bases: 5. The CDR3 contains 13 residues. CDR3 in amino acids: CASSLLDRGEQYF. The DNA of the CDR3 is TGTGCCAGCAGTTTGCTTGACAGGGGTGAGCAGTACTTC.

The chain links TRBV3-1 (or the pseudogene TRBV3-2) to TRBJ2-3; perhaps TRBD2 as D (6 bases). V shed 6 bases and J shed 2 bases, with 9 bases lying between them. The CDR3 runs to 13 residues. Germline CDR1 and CDR2: LGHDT and YNNKEL (reference sequence). The CDR3 here is CASSQRATDTQYF. For the CDR3, the DNA is TGTGCCAGCAGTCAGCGGGCCACAGATACGCAGTATTTT.

The chain couples TRBV5-1 to TRBJ2-1, with D perhaps matching TRBD2 (5 bases). CDR1 and CDR2 (germline): SGHRS, YFSETQ. This CDR3 region has 13 residues. Trimming took off 3 bases at V and 4 bases at J, with 8 bases between the two ends. The CDR3 coding sequence is TGCGCCAGCAGCTCGGACTTATACAATGAGCAGTTCTTC. Amino acid sequence: CASSSDLYNEQFF.

J is TRBJ2-1 and V is TRBV11-3; 8 bases align to TRBD2. Germline V gene lookup returns CDR1 SGHNT and CDR2 YENEEA. With V trimmed by 5 bases and J by 4 bases, 7 bases remained unmatched. CDR3 length equals 15 residues. The CDR3 protein is CASSPAGGGYNEQFF. DNA for the CDR3: TGTGCCAGCAGCCCCGCGGGAGGAGGATACAATGAGCAGTTCTTC. The variable domain in full, completed from reference TRBV11-3 and TRBJ2-1, reads EAGVVQSPRYKIIEKKQPVAFWCNPISGHNTLYWYLQNLGQGPELLIRYENEEAVDDSQLPKDRFSAERLKGVDSTLKIQPAELGDSAVYLCASSPAGGGYNEQFFGPGTRLTVL.

This chain links TRBV30 with TRBJ2-7, with 13 bases aligning to TRBD2. V lost 2 bases to trimming and J lost 7 bases; unmatched junction nucleotides: 2. Germline V CDR1 and CDR2: GTSNPN, SVGIG (reference sequence). The CDR3 is 13 residues long. This chain's CDR3 is CAWSLLAGGEQYF. CDR3 nucleotides: TGTGCCTGGAGTCTACTAGCGGGAGGGGAGCAGTACTTC.

The chain links TRBV19 to TRBJ1-4; D is perhaps TRBD1 (6 bases). The CDR3 is made up of 13 amino acids. Germline V lookup: CDR1 LNHDA, CDR2 SQIVND (reference sequence). V dropped 6 bases and J dropped 14 bases, with 19 bases sitting between them. The DNA for the CDR3 is TGTGCCAGTAGCCTCCGGGACAACGAGATTCTGTTTTTT. Translated: CASSLRDNEILFF.

V and J are TRBV18 and TRBJ1-1; the D is unclear. CDR3 length: 14 amino acids. Germline CDR1 reads KGHSH; CDR2 reads LQKENI. V was trimmed by 2 bases and J by 1 base, leaving 8 bases between them. CDR3 bases: TGTGCCAGCTCACCAAATCGGGGGAACACTGAAGCTTTCTTT. This gives the protein CASSPNRGNTEAFF.

The chain recombines TRBV25-1 with TRBJ2-1; the match to TRBD1 covers 7 bases. The CDR3 extends over 14 amino acids. CDR1 is MGHDK and CDR2 is SYGVNS in the germline V gene. The junction had 10 bases not matched to a gene; V was cut back by 6 bases and J by 8 bases. CDR3 region: CASRRRQGIDEQFF. CDR3 sequence (DNA): TGTGCCAGCAGAAGGAGACAGGGAATAGATGAGCAGTTCTTC.

The chain employs TRBV27 and TRBJ2-1; tentative D call: TRBD2 (6 bases). The CDR3 sequence is 16 residues long. V lost 3 bases, J lost 2 bases, and 14 bases lay in between. Germline loops: CDR1 MNHEY, CDR2 SMNVEV (reference sequence). CDR3 sequence reads: CASSFILGGTYNEQFF. CDR3 nucleotides: TGTGCCAGCAGTTTTATCTTAGGCGGGACCTACAATGAGCAGTTCTTC.